The rows below give T cell receptor beta chains drawn from one sample of a study of CD8+ T cells in alopecia areata. Data came from immunoSEQ multiplex PCR; TCRdb stores just in-frame clones and leaves some out. The sample has some 170,000 clones, roughly 63% seen once. Sequencing was performed on CD4+ T cells sorted from blood, taken at approximately week 60, from a patient treated with tofacitinib. All receptors come from a human donor with alopecia areata. CDR3s include the opening cysteine and the closing phenylalanine or tryptophan. The D gene is left open where the match is weak. Some rows have no size entry. The others give once, few or many, or a class for an expanded clone.

V gene	clone size	D gene	J gene	CDR3 DNA	CDR3 protein
TRBV6-1	.	TRBD2	TRBJ2-1	TGTGCCAGCAGCGGGACTAGCTTCGGTGAGCAGTTCTTC	CASSGTSFGEQFF
TRBV19	.	.	TRBJ1-5	TGTGCCAGTCGGGAGAGCGGGGTGGGGAATCAGCCCCAGCATTTT	CASRESGVGNQPQHF
TRBV29-1	.	.	TRBJ2-7	TGCAGCGTCAGAAGACACCTCTCCTACGAGCAGTACTTC	CSVRRHLSYEQYF
TRBV29-1	.	.	TRBJ2-2	TGCAGCGTTTGGATCCAGGGGCGGACCGGGGAGCTGTTTTTT	CSVWIQGRTGELFF
TRBV29-1	.	.	TRBJ2-7	TGCAGCGTCTCCCCCCCCCACACGAGCGAGCAGTACTTC	CSVSPPHTSEQYF
TRBV19	.	.	TRBJ1-2	TGTGCCAGTAGTATAGGCGGTAACTATGGCTACACCTTC	CASSIGGNYGYTF
TRBV30	few	.	TRBJ1-1	TGTGCCTGGAGTGTTTTAGTGAACACTGAAGCTTTCTTT	CAWSVLVNTEAFF
TRBV4-2	few	TRBD2	TRBJ2-1	TGTGCCAGCAGCCCGGGACTAGCGGGGGGGGCCTTCATAAACAATGAGCAGTTCTTC	CASSPGLAGGAFINNEQFF
TRBV29-1	few	.	TRBJ2-3	TGCAGCGTTGTATGGGGGCTGGCAGATACGCAGTATTTT	CSVVWGLADTQYF
TRBV5-1	.	TRBD1	TRBJ1-3	TGCGCCAGCAGCCCGGGACAGGAGAGAAACACCATATATTTT	CASSPGQERNTIYF
TRBV7-9	.	.	TRBJ2-5	TGTGCCAGCAGCCACACTGGACAGATAGAGACCCAGTACTTC	CASSHTGQIETQYF
TRBV6-5	.	.	TRBJ1-5	TGTGCCAGCACCCCAACTGGGGGGGCCGAGCAGCCCCAGCATTTT	CASTPTGGAEQPQHF
TRBV12-5	few	.	TRBJ2-1	TGTGCTAGTGGTTTGGCTGGGGCTAATGAGCAGTTCTTC	CASGLAGANEQFF
TRBV25-1	.	TRBD1	TRBJ1-6	TGTGCCAGCAGTGAAACAGGGGGTAATTCACCCCTCCACTTT	CASSETGGNSPLHF
TRBV10-3	.	.	TRBJ2-2	TGTGCCTCTGGCCGGGGGACCACGAACACCGGGGAGCTGTTTTTT	CASGRGTTNTGELFF
TRBV5-6	.	TRBD1	TRBJ2-2	TGTGCCAGCACCGAGGACAGGGGACGTGTCCGGGAGCTGTTTTTT	CASTEDRGRVRELFF
TRBV30	.	.	TRBJ2-3	TGTGCCTGGAGCCTGAGGAGCACAGATACGCAGTATTTT	CAWSLRSTDTQYF
TRBV18	.	.	TRBJ2-3	TGTGCCAGCTCACCACCGAGCACAGATACGCAGTATTTT	CASSPPSTDTQYF
TRBV5-1	.	TRBD2	TRBJ2-7	TGCGCCAGCAGCGCTGAGGGACTAGCGGGGGCCCCCCGGGAGCAGTACTTC	CASSAEGLAGAPREQYF
TRBV29-1	.	.	TRBJ2-2	TGCAGCGTTGGGACGGGGAACACCGGGGAGCTGTTTTTT	CSVGTGNTGELFF
TRBV29-1	.	TRBD1	TRBJ1-5	TGCAGCGTGCGACAGGGTACGAATCAGCCCCAGCATTTT	CSVRQGTNQPQHF
TRBV30	.	.	TRBJ1-1	TGTGCCTGGAGTAAGCCGATGAACACTGAAGCTTTCTTT	CAWSKPMNTEAFF
TRBV30	.	.	TRBJ1-2	TGTGCCTGCCACCGACAGGTTAACTATGGCTACACCTTC	CACHRQVNYGYTF
TRBV7-9	.	.	TRBJ2-7	TGTGCCAGCAGCTTAGTGGAGGGCACCGAGCAGTACTTC	CASSLVEGTEQYF
TRBV5-1	few	.	TRBJ2-5	TGCGCCAGCAGCTTGGTGGCATACCAAGAGACCCAGTACTTC	CASSLVAYQETQYF
TRBV4-1	once	.	TRBJ1-1	TGCGCCAGCAGCCAAGACAGGGACACTGAAGCTTTCTTT	CASSQDRDTEAFF
TRBV5-6	many	.	TRBJ1-3	TGTGCCAGCAGCTCCGGACCGGGCAGGGCGGGAAACACCATATATTTT	CASSSGPGRAGNTIYF
TRBV20-1	.	.	TRBJ2-3	TGCAGTGCCAACACAGATACGCAGTATTTT	CSANTDTQYF
TRBV30	few	.	TRBJ1-3	TGTGCCTGGAGTGTATTGGATGGGGTTACCTCTGGAAACACCATATATTTT	CAWSVLDGVTSGNTIYF
TRBV2	.	.	TRBJ1-2	TGTGCCAGCAGTGAAGGGTTACAGGATTGGAGCTATGGCTACACCTTC	CASSEGLQDWSYGYTF
TRBV29-1	.	.	TRBJ1-6	TGCAGAGCCCGCAGAAATAATTCACCCCTCCACTTT	CRARRNNSPLHF
TRBV5-5	.	.	TRBJ1-5	TGTGCCAGCAGCTTGTGGGCAGGGAATCAGCCCCAGCATTTT	CASSLWAGNQPQHF
TRBV9	few	.	TRBJ1-3	TGTGCCAGCAGCGTACAGTCCGGAAACACCATATATTTT	CASSVQSGNTIYF
TRBV19	few	.	TRBJ2-1	TGTGCCAGTAGTATAGTCGACAGGATAGGGCAGTTCTTC	CASSIVDRIGQFF
TRBV7-9	few	.	TRBJ2-2	TGTGCCACCGGAGGGTGGGAGCTGTTTTTT	CATGGWELFF
TRBV7-6	once	.	TRBJ2-4	TGTGCCAGCAGCTTAGCCCCCCGGGACATTCAGTACTTC	CASSLAPRDIQYF
TRBV4-2	few	.	TRBJ2-5	TGTGCCAGCAGCCAGTACACGACTGAAGAGACCCAGTACTTC	CASSQYTTEETQYF
TRBV15	.	TRBD1	TRBJ1-2	TGTGCCACCGGACAGGGAAGATATGGCTACACCTTC	CATGQGRYGYTF
TRBV7-2	.	.	TRBJ2-4	TGTGCCAGCAGCTTACCGAAGGGAGCCAAAAACATTCAGTACTTC	CASSLPKGAKNIQYF
TRBV2	.	TRBD1	TRBJ2-2	TGTGCCAGCAGTCAACAGGGGAGGGAGCTGTTTTTT	CASSQQGRELFF
TRBV29-1	few	.	TRBJ2-5	TGCAGCGCCGGTACGGTTCAAGAGACCCAGTACTTC	CSAGTVQETQYF